These 18 T cell receptor beta chains were all obtained from the same sample, sequenced in a study of T and B cells in COVID-19 patients (dated by TCRdb to about 2020). Genomic DNA extracted from blood was used in amounts of about 220-550 ng for amplification of TRB repertoires. For sequencing, an Illumina MiSeq was employed. TRB rearrangements were amplified by multiplex PCR with BIOMED2 TRB-A/B primer pools. TCRdb applied fastp at Q25 and MiXCR to the public reads, then kept only in-frame beta chains. Each CDR3 protein gets just one entry, which takes the most common genes and DNA from the rows behind it. In this sample the table shows 15,000 or so distinct CDR3 sequences, 25% to 35% of which occur a single time. The leading ten clones occupy approximately 4.4% of the sample. Specimen: blood. The receptor set was obtained from a human donor who had recovered from COVID-19.

In its sample, this clonotype ranks as medium-sized. CDR3 DNA sequence: TGCAGCGTGGGGGGGCTGACGGGATACGAGCAGTACTTC. Its translation is CSVGGLTGYEQYF. The chain has TRBV29-1 and TRBJ2-7; TRBD2 is a possible D gene (7 bases). V was clipped by 6 bases and J by 4 bases, with 16 bases between them. Germline assignment: CDR1 SQVTM and CDR2 ANQGSEA. The CDR3 totals 13 residues.

This clonotype is judged medium-sized. The V gene is TRBV19, the J gene TRBJ2-7; no firm D call. CDR3 length: 12 residues. Germline CDR1 is LNHDA and CDR2 is SQIVND (reference sequence). V was clipped by 1 base and J by 2 bases, with 3 bases between them. CDR3: CASSIVPYEQYF. CDR3 sequence (DNA): TGTGCCAGTAGTATAGTCCCCTACGAGCAGTACTTC.

This clonotype was seen a few times. The chain recombines TRBV5-1 with TRBJ1-5, with D unclear. The CDR3 runs 15 residues. Trimming stripped 0 bases from V and 7 bases from J, with 14 bases between. Per germline, CDR1 SGHRS and CDR2 YFSETQ. CDR3 region: CASSLVPGNGQPQHF. For the CDR3, the DNA is TGCGCCAGCAGCTTGGTACCCGGGAACGGCCAGCCCCAGCATTTT.

This clonotype has a count of ten or more. The chain combines TRBV29-1 with TRBJ1-2; no firm D call. This CDR3 has 15 residues. Trimming stripped 4 bases from V and 2 bases from J, with 17 bases between. From germline, CDR1 is SQVTM and CDR2 ANQGSEA. In DNA form, the CDR3 reads TGCAGCGTTGCTAAGATCACCAGCGGGAACTATGGCTACACCTTC. Amino acid sequence: CSVAKITSGNYGYTF.

This clonotype has only a few counts. The CDR3 bases are TGCGCCAGCAGTGAGTCGACTAGCGGGGGAGAGACCCAGTACTTC. As protein: CASSESTSGGETQYF. The chain combines TRBV10-1 with TRBJ2-5, with 12 bases aligning to TRBD2. Looked up from germline, CDR1 is WNHNN and CDR2 is SYGVQD (reference sequence). There are 15 residues in the CDR3. J gave up 4 bases and V 0 bases, and 0 bases lay outside the gene matches.

This clonotype turned up a few times. The chain is built from TRBV5-1 and TRBJ1-6; TRBD1 matches at 7 bases. This CDR3 spans 15 amino acids. The germline gives CDR1 SGHRS, CDR2 YFSETQ. Germline trimming cut 1 base from V and 7 bases from J; bases unmatched to any gene: 5. CDR3 DNA: TGCGCCAGCAGCTTGAGTACAGGGGCGAATTCACCCCTCCACTTT. Its protein product is CASSLSTGANSPLHF.

J is TRBJ2-5 and V is TRBV20-1, with no clear D. The CDR3 length is 13 residues. V was cut by 6 bases and J by 5 bases, with 16 bases left in between. Per the germline V gene, CDR1 is DFQATT and CDR2 is SNEGSKA (reference sequence). The CDR3 region is CSATDSTWETQYF. DNA for the CDR3: TGCAGTGCGACTGACTCCACGTGGGAGACCCAGTACTTC.

This clonotype was recorded many times. CDR3 amino acids: CASRGTGVNIQYF. The CDR3 coding sequence is TGTGCCAGCAGAGGGACAGGGGTGAACATTCAGTACTTC. The chain carries TRBV6-5 and TRBJ2-4; 10 bases match TRBD1. This CDR3 region has 13 residues. CDR1 is MNHEY and CDR2 is SVGAGI in the germline V gene. J gave up 7 bases and V 6 bases, and 3 bases lay outside the gene matches.

This clonotype is medium-sized in the sample. The chain joins TRBV19 to TRBJ2-2, with a possible D match to TRBD2 (5 bases). This CDR3 is 16 amino acids long. V lost 5 bases and J 3 bases, leaving 16 bases between the germline ends. Germline lookup yields CDR1 LNHDA and CDR2 SQIVND (reference sequence). The CDR3 DNA is TGTGCCAGTAGTGCGGACTCGTTGGGCGACACCGGGGAGCTGTTTTTT. Translated: CASSADSLGDTGELFF. Complete variable domain (other parts from reference TRBV19 and TRBJ2-2): DGGITQSPKYLFRKEGQNVTLSCEQNLNHDAMYWYRQDPGQGLRLIYYSQIVNDFQKGDIAEGYSVSREKKESFPLTVTSAQKNPTAFYLCASSADSLGDTGELFFGEGSRLTVL.

This clonotype appeared many times. J is TRBJ2-5 and V is TRBV6-5, with 7 bases matching TRBD2. V trimming: 0 bases; J trimming: 4 bases; junction bases outside the gene matches: 2. Germline V gives CDR1 MNHEY, CDR2 SVGAGI. This CDR3 comprises 14 residues. The CDR3 here is CASSYSSSGETQYF. The CDR3 region has the DNA TGTGCCAGCAGTTACTCGTCTAGCGGAGAGACCCAGTACTTC.

This sequence joins TRBV7-9 and TRBJ2-5, with D possibly matching TRBD1 (5 bases). This CDR3 has 13 amino acids. In germline, CDR1 is SEHNR, CDR2 FQNEAQ (reference sequence). V was trimmed by 6 bases and J by 2 bases, leaving 10 bases between them. In DNA form, the CDR3 reads TGTGCCAGCAGATCCCAGGGTCAAGAGACCCAGTACTTC. Translating gives CASRSQGQETQYF.

The gene calls are TRBV20-1 and TRBJ2-7; D gene ambiguous. Germline V lookup: CDR1 DFQATT, CDR2 SNEGSKA (reference sequence). V lost 0 bases and J lost 2, with 14 bases in between. The CDR3 runs 15 residues. In nucleotides, the CDR3 is TGCAGTGCTAGAGATAGAAGGGAAACAACCTACGAGCAGTACTTC. The encoded protein is CSARDRRETTYEQYF.

This clonotype is medium-sized in the sample. The genes are TRBV18 and TRBJ2-1; no clear D gene. The germline V gene encodes CDR1 KGHSH and CDR2 LQKENI. This CDR3 has 13 residues. The V gene lost 5 bases and the J gene lost 5 bases, with 10 bases spanning the gap. This chain's CDR3 is CASSSLLDNEQFF. The CDR3 nucleotides read TGTGCCAGCTCATCTTTATTGGACAATGAGCAGTTCTTC.

V is TRBV24-1 and J is TRBJ2-1; no clear D. Germline V lookup: CDR1 KGHDR, CDR2 SFDVKD. With 4 bases removed from V and 2 bases from J, the gap between germline ends came to 11 bases. The CDR3 is 15 amino acids. CDR3 DNA: TGTGCCACCAGTGACCGCTTAGCCCCCTACAATGAGCAGTTCTTC. This translates into CATSDRLAPYNEQFF.

The table lists this clonotype with many counts. The chain carries TRBV11-1 and TRBJ2-7, with 7 bases that match TRBD1. V dropped 4 bases and J dropped 6; count of bases not matched to a gene: 9. The CDR3 has 14 amino acids. In germline, CDR1 is SGHAT, CDR2 FQDESV (reference sequence). The CDR3 DNA reads TGTGCCAGCAGCTGGGACAGCGAAGTACCCGAGCAGTACTTC. This codes for CASSWDSEVPEQYF.

The chain has TRBV7-9 and TRBJ1-4, with D unclear. With 8 bases removed from V and 3 bases from J, the gap between germline ends came to 10 bases. Germline-derived CDR1 and CDR2 are SEHNR and FQNEAQ (reference sequence). The CDR3 consists of 13 residues. CDR3 coding DNA: TGTGCCAGCGCCCGGGAGGCTAATGAAAAACTGTTTTTT. Its translation: CASAREANEKLFF. Complete variable domain (other parts from reference TRBV7-9 and TRBJ1-4): DTGVSQNPRHKITKRGQNVTFRCDPISEHNRLYWYRQTLGQGPEFLTYFQNEAQLEKSRLLSDRFSAERPKGSFSTLEIQRTEQGDSAMYLCASAREANEKLFFGSGTQLSVL.

This clonotype was seen repeatedly, ten times or more. The chain combines TRBV18 with TRBJ2-2; the D is unclear. Trimming stripped 1 base from V and 5 bases from J, with 5 bases between. The CDR3 consists of 13 residues. CDR1 is KGHSH and CDR2 is LQKENI in the germline V gene. CDR3 coding DNA: TGTGCCAGCTCACCACAGGGAACCGGGGAGCTGTTTTTT. This codes for CASSPQGTGELFF.

The sample holds a few counts of this clonotype. V gene TRBV28 combines with J gene TRBJ2-3; TRBD1 matches at 12 bases. Germline V gives CDR1 MDHEN, CDR2 SYDVKM. CDR3 length: 18 amino acids. Trimming cost V 4 bases and J 4 bases; bases outside gene matches: 12. The CDR3 loop reads CASSSPGDRGHVADTQYF. The CDR3 DNA reads TGTGCCAGCAGTTCCCCGGGGGACAGGGGGCATGTGGCAGATACGCAGTATTTT.